A single sample gave rise to the 11 T cell receptor beta chains below, sequenced in a study of blood T cell repertoires in COVID-19. Data came from immunoSEQ multiplex PCR; TCRdb stores just in-frame clones and leaves some out. Of 50,000 to 70,000 clones listed, more than 60% are singletons. The source material was peripheral blood. These receptors all stem from a human donor in a cohort sampled during active COVID-19.

This clone was observed once. CDR3 loop: CASSEAGTGVLYEQYF. In DNA, the CDR3 is TGTGCCAGCAGTGAAGCAGGGACAGGGGTCCTCTACGAGCAGTACTTC. V and J are TRBV6-1 and TRBJ2-7; 10 positions match TRBD1. CDR3 length: 16 amino acids. J gave up 3 bases and V 0 bases, and 5 bases lay outside the gene matches. From germline, CDR1 is MNHNS and CDR2 SASEGT.

The CDR3 bases are TGCAGCGTCCTGGGAGGGCTCAATCAGCCCCAGCATTTT. Amino acids: CSVLGGLNQPQHF. The rearrangement joins TRBV29-1 to TRBJ1-5, with unresolved D. The CDR3 covers 13 residues. V lost 6 bases and J 3 bases, leaving 12 bases between the germline ends. Germline values: CDR1 SQVTM, CDR2 ANQGSEA.

V is TRBV2 and J is TRBJ2-5; 8 bases are shared with TRBD2. The CDR3 length is 14 residues. CDR1 and CDR2 (germline): SNHLY, FYNNEI. The ends lost 9 bases at V and 0 bases at J; junction bases unmatched: 6. DNA for the CDR3: TGTGCCAGTTTCGGGGGGGGCAACCAAGAGACCCAGTACTTC. This codes for CASFGGGNQETQYF.

The V call is TRBV5-6, the J call TRBJ2-6, with no clear D. Germline CDR1 and CDR2: SGHDT and YYEEEE. CDR3 length: 14 residues. Trimming removed 4 bases at V and 4 bases at J, with 9 bases between. This chain's CDR3 is CASSVSRGANVLTF. The CDR3 DNA is TGTGCCAGCAGCGTCTCGCGGGGGGCCAACGTCCTGACTTTC. The variable domain in full, with the rest retrieved from reference TRBV5-6 and TRBJ2-6, is DAGVTQSPTHLIKTRGQQVTLRCSPKSGHDTVSWYQQALGQGPQFIFQYYEEEERQRGNFPDRFSGHQFPNYSSELNVNALLLGDSALYLCASSVSRGANVLTFGAGSRLTVL.

The V and J genes are TRBV5-1 and TRBJ1-2, with a tentative D call TRBD1 (5 bases). Trimming shortened V by 0 bases and J by 8 bases, and 11 bases separated the two germline ends. The germline CDR1 and CDR2 sequences are SGHRS and YFSETQ. This CDR3 region has 13 residues. CDR3 nucleotide sequence: TGCGCCAGCAGCTTGGAGGAACCAGGGGGCTACACCTTC. Translating gives CASSLEEPGGYTF.

The chain couples TRBV7-9 to TRBJ2-7; 9 nucleotides line up with TRBD1. Germline-derived CDR1 and CDR2 are SEHNR and FQNEAQ (reference sequence). The CDR3 runs 14 residues. J gave up 6 bases and V 2 bases, and 5 bases lay outside the gene matches. CDR3 protein: CASSLPGQGGEQYF. CDR3 bases: TGTGCCAGCAGCTTACCGGGACAGGGTGGCGAGCAGTACTTC.

V is TRBV11-3 and J is TRBJ2-5, with 11 nucleotides matching TRBD1. Germline CDR1 reads SGHNT; CDR2 reads YENEEA. Trimming cost V 5 bases and J 7 bases; bases outside gene matches: 9. This CDR3 is built from 15 residues. The CDR3 coding sequence is TGTGCCAGCAGCATGGGACAGGGGGGTCAGGGGACCCAGTACTTC. It yields the protein CASSMGQGGQGTQYF.

J is TRBJ2-3 and V is TRBV10-2; TRBD2 aligns across 10 bases. The CDR3 runs to 16 residues. The V and J ends lost 3 bases and 4 bases, in that order; junction bases with no gene match: 7. Germline loops: CDR1 WSHSY, CDR2 SAAADI. The CDR3 here is CASSDLQRGGSDTQYF. The CDR3 nucleotides read TGCGCCAGCAGTGACCTCCAGCGGGGGGGCTCAGATACGCAGTATTTT.

This chain links TRBV6-6 with TRBJ2-7; 7 bases map to TRBD1. The CDR3 spans 17 residues. Per germline, CDR1 MNHNY and CDR2 SVGAGI (reference sequence). V was clipped by 5 bases and J by 0 bases; unmatched bases: 13. Here the CDR3 DNA reads TGTGCCAGCAGTCCCTACCCTCCGACAGGGTACTCCTACGAGCAGTACTTC. Residues: CASSPYPPTGYSYEQYF.

The chain joins TRBV30 to TRBJ2-5; D is ambiguous. Per germline, CDR1 GTSNPN and CDR2 SVGIG (reference sequence). This CDR3 has 14 amino acids. V was cut by 1 base and J by 1 base, with 10 bases left in between. The CDR3 here is CAWSASTLQETQYF. The DNA for the CDR3 is TGTGCCTGGAGTGCTTCGACACTCCAAGAGACCCAGTACTTC.

This chain uses TRBV28 with TRBJ1-1, with D possibly matching TRBD1 (5 bases). V lost 9 bases to trimming and J lost 8 bases, with 19 bases between them. Per germline, CDR1 MDHEN and CDR2 SYDVKM. The CDR3 length is 13 residues. This CDR3 is CASNVAGRGEAFF. As DNA, the CDR3 is TGTGCCAGTAACGTCGCGGGAAGGGGAGAAGCTTTCTTT.